The 7 T cell receptor beta chains presented below share a single source sample, sequenced in a study of T cell changes during pregnancy in multiple sclerosis. Sequencing was performed with immunoSEQ multiplex PCR; in TCRdb, only in-frame clones are kept and a portion is missing. The sample contains about 60,000 clones, about 91% of which appear only once. Here the sequenced sample was CD4+ T cells from peripheral blood mononuclear cells, taken in the first trimester of pregnancy. The receptors were sampled from a female donor with multiple sclerosis, enrolled in a pregnancy study.

The CDR3 region has the DNA TGTGCCAGCAGCAAGCACAGGGCGTTGAGTGAAAAACTGTTTTTT. Translated, it gives CASSKHRALSEKLFF. The chain employs TRBV21-1 and TRBJ1-4; TRBD1 was called by the table and not checked on the DNA. TRBV21-1 is labeled a pseudogene. The CDR3 totals 15 residues.

The J gene is TRBJ1-2, the V gene TRBV19; 9 bases fit TRBD1. The germline V gene encodes CDR1 LNHDA and CDR2 SQIVND (reference sequence). V shed 5 bases and J 1 base; nucleotides not matched to a gene: 8. The CDR3 length is 16 residues. The CDR3 coding sequence is TGTGCCAGTAGTCCCGCCGGACAGGGGAGTAACTATGGCTACACCTTC. Encoded protein: CASSPAGQGSNYGYTF.

Concerning this clone: The junction differs from germline at one of its ends, possibly a read error. The gene calls are TRBV7-2 and TRBJ2-7; D may be TRBD2 (6 bases). The CDR3 length is 16 residues. Germline CDR1 is SGHTA and CDR2 is FQGNSA. CDR3 DNA sequence: TGTGCCAGCAGCTGGGCGGGAACCCTCTTCTCCCACGAGCAGTACTTC. It encodes CASSWAGTLFSHEQYF.

J is TRBJ2-2 and V is TRBV5-1, with 7 bases matching TRBD2. The CDR3 runs to 12 residues. The J segment lost 8 bases and the V segment lost 7 bases, leaving 5 bases of the junction unmatched. Germline V gene data show CDR1 as SGHRS and CDR2 as YFSETQ. The CDR3: CASRTSQGELFF. In DNA form, the CDR3 reads TGCGCCAGCCGGACTAGTCAAGGGGAGCTGTTTTTT.

This clone was detected only once. The chain combines TRBV7-9 with TRBJ2-7; 11 nucleotides agree with TRBD2. The J segment lost 5 bases and the V segment lost 5 bases, leaving 11 bases of the junction unmatched. Germline V gives CDR1 SEHNR, CDR2 FQNEAQ (reference sequence). The CDR3 covers 16 residues. This chain's CDR3 is CASSPAGSGGVNEQYF. The CDR3 nucleotides are TGTGCCAGCAGCCCCGCGGGTAGCGGGGGGGTCAACGAGCAGTACTTC.

This clone was seen once. The chain uses TRBV7-3 and TRBJ1-1; D perhaps matches TRBD1 (5 bases). This CDR3 comprises 14 residues. CDR1 is SGHTA and CDR2 is FQGTGA in the germline V gene. The V end lost 3 bases, the J end lost 5 bases, and 13 bases lay between the germline ends. The CDR3 protein is CASSFRGGETEAFF. In DNA, the CDR3 is TGTGCCAGCAGCTTCCGGGGGGGGGAAACTGAAGCTTTCTTT.

J is TRBJ2-1 and V is TRBV6-1, with TRBD2 matching over 8 bases. The ends lost 3 bases at V and 2 bases at J; junction bases unmatched: 6. The CDR3 has 16 residues. Germline values: CDR1 MNHNS, CDR2 SASEGT. CDR3 sequence (DNA): TGTGCCAGCAGTGACCCGCGGGGGGTTACCTACAATGAGCAGTTCTTC. Residues: CASSDPRGVTYNEQFF.